The present T cell receptor beta chain was sequenced within a study of blood T cell repertoires in COVID-19. For the study at large: Sites across the United States, Italy and Spain contributed samples from acute and convalescent COVID-19. The analysed material was cDNA or gDNA that came from T cells, B-cell-depleted T cells, or PBMCs.

Germline V gene lookup returns CDR1 LNHNV and CDR2 YYDKDF (reference sequence). The CDR3 totals 18 residues. The trim removed 5 bases at V and 5 bases at J, leaving 13 bases unmatched. TCRdb keeps only in-frame clones here, not all; method: immunoSEQ multiplex PCR. The sample shows about 60,000 clones, more than 80% of them seen only once. The chain has TRBV15 and TRBJ2-5; 14 bases align to TRBD2. The sequencing input was peripheral blood. The source is a human donor with active COVID-19. The donor label of this sample is uncertain. CDR3 sequence reads: CATSETGTSGSSFETQYF. The CDR3 bases are TGTGCCACCAGCGAAACCGGGACTAGCGGGAGTAGTTTTGAGACCCAGTACTTC.